This passage covers 16 T cell receptor beta chains from one sample sequenced in a study of cytomegalovirus exposure and HLA in healthy donors. PCR primers comprised 60 Vbeta and 13 Jbeta primers. Some clones are missing from TCRdb's copy, which holds only in-frame ones; the method was immunoSEQ multiplex PCR. The sample holds roughly 150,000 clones, roughly 75% seen once. Sample: PBMCs. Every receptor here comes from a man in his late teens or twenties in good health and CMV-seronegative.

The J gene is TRBJ2-1, the V gene TRBV28; D is uncertain. V lost 2 bases to trimming and J lost 9 bases, with 8 bases between them. Germline V gene data show CDR1 as MDHEN and CDR2 as SYDVKM. This CDR3 has 12 residues. The CDR3 region has the DNA TGTGCCAGCAGTTTACCCCGAGGTGAGCAGTTCTTC. Translated: CASSLPRGEQFF.

This sequence joins TRBV6-5 and TRBJ1-5; perhaps TRBD1 as D (6 bases). The CDR3 spans 14 residues. Germline CDR1 and CDR2: MNHEY and SVGAGI. The V end was cut by 0 bases, the J end by 5 bases, with 8 bases between. The CDR3 region has the DNA TGTGCCAGCAGTTACTCGGGGGGGCATCAGCCCCAGCATTTT. Translation gives CASSYSGGHQPQHF.

The CDR3 DNA reads as TGTGCCACGACAGGACAGGGGGATACGCAGTATTTT. This sequence encodes CATTGQGDTQYF. The chain has TRBV28 and TRBJ2-3; TRBD1 aligns across 9 bases. Germline V CDR1 and CDR2: MDHEN, SYDVKM. The V segment lost 10 bases and the J segment 6 bases; nucleotides outside the gene matches: 5. The CDR3 sequence is 12 residues long.

The gene calls are TRBV5-1 and TRBJ1-5; possibly TRBD1 for D (5 bases). V was shortened by 0 bases and J by 6 bases, with 7 bases between the two germline ends. The CDR3 sequence is 13 residues long. Germline V gene data show CDR1 as SGHRS and CDR2 as YFSETQ. CDR3 loop: CASSLDGAQPQHF. The CDR3 nucleotides are TGCGCCAGCAGCTTGGATGGGGCTCAGCCCCAGCATTTT.

This chain connects TRBV4-1 to TRBJ1-1; D is ambiguous. The ends were cut back, 1 base at V and 3 bases at J, with 18 bases in the middle. The germline V gene encodes CDR1 MGHRA and CDR2 YSYEKL. The CDR3 is 17 residues long. The DNA for the CDR3 is TGCGCCAGCAGCCAAGTCTGGTGGAGCTCTGATGACACTGAAGCTTTCTTT. This encodes CASSQVWWSSDDTEAFF.

The chain has TRBV19 and TRBJ1-2; maybe TRBD1 (6 bases). Germline V lookup: CDR1 LNHDA, CDR2 SQIVND (reference sequence). The V and J ends lost 9 bases and 4 bases respectively, with 15 bases between them. The CDR3 consists of 13 residues. For the CDR3, the DNA is TGTGCCAGCCGCCTGCGGGGGCTCTATGGCTACACCTTC. It specifies CASRLRGLYGYTF.

The chain's CDR3 is CASSSGSPGDEQFF. CDR3 nucleotides: TGTGCCAGCAGTTCCGGGTCCCCAGGGGATGAGCAGTTCTTC. The J gene is TRBJ2-1, the V gene TRBV28; D might be TRBD1 (6 bases). V shed 4 bases and J shed 8 bases, with 15 bases lying between them. Per germline, CDR1 MDHEN and CDR2 SYDVKM. CDR3 length: 14 amino acids.

The chain couples TRBV5-1 to TRBJ2-7; a possible D gene is TRBD1 (6 bases). The V gene lost 4 bases and the J gene lost 6 bases, with 17 bases spanning the gap. Per the germline V gene, CDR1 is SGHRS and CDR2 is YFSETQ. The CDR3 contains 14 residues. The CDR3 DNA reads as TGCGCCAGCAGCCGAATTGGACAGTTAGTCGAGCAGTACTTC. This codes for CASSRIGQLVEQYF.

The rearrangement uses TRBV7-9 and TRBJ2-2; 11 bases match TRBD2. CDR1 and CDR2 (germline): SEHNR, FQNEAQ (reference sequence). CDR3 length equals 19 residues. V shed 5 bases and J 0 bases; nucleotides not matched to a gene: 11. CDR3 region: CASSPWGLAVVANTGELFF. As DNA, the CDR3 is TGTGCCAGCAGCCCGTGGGGACTAGCGGTTGTCGCGAACACCGGGGAGCTGTTTTTT.

The V call is TRBV4-3, the J call TRBJ2-3, with a tentative D call TRBD1 (7 bases). Looked up from germline, CDR1 is LGHNA and CDR2 is YSLEER. With 4 bases removed from V and 6 bases from J, the gap between germline ends came to 17 bases. CDR3 length equals 15 residues. CDR3 bases: TGCGCCAGCAGCCCGTTCCCAGGGGGGCAGGATACGCAGTATTTT. This sequence encodes CASSPFPGGQDTQYF.

This clone was observed a few times. This chain uses TRBV9 with TRBJ2-1; 10 bases line up with TRBD2. The CDR3 covers 16 residues. From germline, CDR1 is SGDLS and CDR2 YYNGEE. After removal of 6 bases from V and 7 bases from J, the junction contained 13 bases not matched to a gene. In nucleotides, the CDR3 is TGTGCCAGCAACCGAGGATGGACTAGCGGTTCGAATGAGCAGTTCTTC. Translated: CASNRGWTSGSNEQFF.

Note on this clone: The sample contains more than one DNA sequence encoding this CDR3. The chain recombines TRBV30 with TRBJ2-2, with 9 nucleotides matching TRBD2. CDR3 length: 15 residues. Germline CDR1 and CDR2: GTSNPN and SVGIG (reference sequence). V was clipped by 3 bases and J by 3 bases; unmatched bases: 5. The CDR3 reads CAWRGGTSYTGELFF. The CDR3 DNA reads TGTGCCTGGAGGGGAGGGACTAGCTACACCGGGGAGCTGTTTTTT.

The gene calls are TRBV7-9 and TRBJ1-6; D is possibly TRBD1 (5 bases). Germline CDR1 and CDR2: SEHNR and FQNEAQ (reference sequence). The CDR3 loop spans 15 amino acids. Trimming took off 1 base at V and 7 bases at J, with 11 bases between the two ends. The chain's CDR3 is CASSLGRGENSPLHF. The CDR3 DNA reads TGTGCCAGCAGCTTAGGGAGGGGTGAGAATTCACCCCTCCACTTT.

This clone occurred a few times. Other DNA sequences in this specimen translate into the identical CDR3. V and J are TRBV29-1 and TRBJ1-1; 9 bases map to TRBD1. The germline gives CDR1 SQVTM, CDR2 ANQGSEA. The CDR3 runs to 11 residues. The junction had 2 bases not matched to a gene; V was cut back by 3 bases and J by 9 bases. CDR3 protein: CSVEGQGKAFF. The CDR3 DNA follows: TGCAGCGTTGAGGGACAGGGTAAAGCTTTCTTT.

This chain connects TRBV19 to TRBJ1-5; possibly TRBD1 for D (6 bases). V was trimmed by 5 bases and J by 2 bases, leaving 10 bases between them. The CDR3 runs 14 residues. Germline V gene data show CDR1 as LNHDA and CDR2 as SQIVND (reference sequence). The CDR3: CASSEGGGNQPQHF. CDR3 coding DNA: TGTGCCAGTAGTGAGGGGGGGGGCAATCAGCCCCAGCATTTT.

This chain connects TRBV5-6 to TRBJ2-2, with D perhaps matching TRBD1 (6 bases). Per the germline V gene, CDR1 is SGHDT and CDR2 is YYEEEE. V lost 2 bases and J 6 bases, leaving 14 bases between the germline ends. The CDR3 loop spans 15 amino acids. The CDR3: CASSLGGQRAGELFF. Written as DNA, the CDR3 is TGTGCCAGCAGCTTAGGTGGACAGAGGGCCGGGGAGCTGTTTTTT.